This entry is about one T cell receptor beta chain. This sample stems from a study of blood T cell repertoires in COVID-19. Across the study: Sites in the United States, Italy and Spain provided acute and convalescent COVID-19 samples. From T cells, B-cell-depleted T cells, or PBMCs came the material, which was cDNA or gDNA.

Under the authors' procedure: How many nucleated cells were present was estimated from reference gene primer amplification. Only in-frame clones appear in the TCRdb table, and some are missing; sequencing was by immunoSEQ multiplex PCR. Clone size and the V and J calls come from that table; the DNA yielded D and trimming. The table includes some 120,000 clones, around 79% detected once. This sequence was found in a man older than 75 with acute or convalescent COVID-19. The sample consisted of peripheral blood.

CDR3 amino acids: CASSPTGQGMIYGYTF. CDR3 DNA: TGTGCCAGCTCACCGACCGGACAGGGGATGATCTATGGCTACACCTTC. The chain carries TRBV18 and TRBJ1-2, with TRBD1 matching 9 bases. Per the germline V gene, CDR1 is KGHSH and CDR2 is LQKENI. With 3 bases clipped from V and 4 bases from J, the junction kept 9 bases outside the gene matches. The CDR3 is made up of 16 amino acids. Filled out from reference TRBV18 and TRBJ1-2, the complete variable domain reads NAGVMQNPRHLVRRRGQEARLRCSPMKGHSHVYWYRQLPEEGLKFMVYLQKENIIDESGMPKERFSAEFPKEGPSILRIQQVVRGDSAAYFCASSPTGQGMIYGYTFGSGTRLTVV.